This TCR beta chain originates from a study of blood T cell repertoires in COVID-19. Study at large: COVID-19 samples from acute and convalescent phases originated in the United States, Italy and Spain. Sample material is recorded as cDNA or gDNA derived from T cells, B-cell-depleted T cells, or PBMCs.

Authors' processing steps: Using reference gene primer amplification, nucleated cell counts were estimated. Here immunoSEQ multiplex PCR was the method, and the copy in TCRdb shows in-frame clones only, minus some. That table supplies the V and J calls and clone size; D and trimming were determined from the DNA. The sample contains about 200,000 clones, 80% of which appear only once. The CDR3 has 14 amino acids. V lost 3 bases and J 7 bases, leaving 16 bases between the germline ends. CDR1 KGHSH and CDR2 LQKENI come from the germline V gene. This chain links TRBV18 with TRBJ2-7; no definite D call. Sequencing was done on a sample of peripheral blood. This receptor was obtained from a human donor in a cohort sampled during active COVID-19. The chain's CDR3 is CASSPRGSSGEQYF. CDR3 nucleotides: TGTGCCAGCTCACCTCGAGGTTCTTCGGGTGAGCAGTACTTC.